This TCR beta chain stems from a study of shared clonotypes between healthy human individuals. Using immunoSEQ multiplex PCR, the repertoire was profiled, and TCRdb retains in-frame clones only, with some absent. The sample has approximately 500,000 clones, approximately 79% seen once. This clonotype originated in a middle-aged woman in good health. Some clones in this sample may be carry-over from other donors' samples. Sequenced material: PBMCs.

The CDR3 protein is CASRDSGSPTDTQYF. CDR3 coding DNA: TGTGCCAGCAGGGACTCCGGGTCCCCCACAGATACGCAGTATTTT. This sequence joins TRBV6-6 and TRBJ2-3, with D maybe TRBD2 (5 bases). Trimming took off 6 bases at V and 2 bases at J, with 15 bases between the two ends. Germline values: CDR1 MNHNY, CDR2 SVGAGI (reference sequence). The CDR3 runs 15 residues.